The 7 T cell receptor beta chains below come from one sample, sequenced in a study of T-cell memory formation after mild COVID-19. From the 5' RACE reads, TCRdb called clonotypes with MiXCR, one entry per CDR3 protein. Of under 600,000 distinct CDR3 sequences detected, roughly 21% appear once; the ten largest clones hold roughly 8.1%. Material for sequencing was PBMCs or a T cell subset sorted from them (not recorded which). The receptor source for this set is an adult woman who had mild COVID-19 (a few samples of this study predate the infection). Cell type and time point are not known.

This chain joins TRBV5-1 and TRBJ2-1; D may be TRBD1 (5 bases). Germline loops: CDR1 SGHRS, CDR2 YFSETQ. The germline V and J ends were trimmed by 6 bases and 9 bases, with 19 bases remaining between them. This CDR3 comprises 14 residues. CDR3 nucleotide sequence: TGCGCCAGCACCCCGGGCACAGGTTTAGGTGAGCAGTTCTTC. Translated, it gives CASTPGTGLGEQFF.

The sample holds a few counts of this clonotype. This sequence joins TRBV20-1 and TRBJ2-2; D may match TRBD1 or TRBD2 (5 bases each). Trimming took off 3 bases at V and 6 bases at J, with 17 bases between the two ends. This CDR3 has 15 amino acids. The germline V gene encodes CDR1 DFQATT and CDR2 SNEGSKA (reference sequence). Written as DNA, the CDR3 is TGCAGTGCTAGGAGGTCAGGGAGTAAGGCCGGGGAGCTGTTTTTT. This codes for CSARRSGSKAGELFF.

J is TRBJ2-1 and V is TRBV29-1; 7 nucleotides line up with TRBD2. The length of the CDR3 is 13 residues. V shed 4 bases and J 3 bases; nucleotides not matched to a gene: 3. The germline gives CDR1 SQVTM, CDR2 ANQGSEA. The DNA of the CDR3 is TGCAGCGTTGGTCGGGGGGACTACAATGAGCAGTTCTTC. Translated: CSVGRGDYNEQFF.

This clonotype was found a few times. The CDR3 DNA sequence: TGCGCCAGCAGCTTGAGTATAACAAGGTCCTACGAGCAGTACTTC. Its translation: CASSLSITRSYEQYF. The chain links TRBV5-1 to TRBJ2-7; D gene uncertain. This CDR3 is 15 amino acids long. The germline V gene has CDR1 SGHRS and CDR2 YFSETQ. V lost 1 base to trimming and J lost 1 base, with 12 bases between them.

The chain employs TRBV7-6 and TRBJ1-4; 7 bases align to TRBD1. V was clipped by 0 bases and J by 7 bases; unmatched bases: 8. The CDR3 length is 16 residues. CDR1 and CDR2 (germline): SGHVS, FNYEAQ. The CDR3 coding sequence is TGTGCCAGCAGCTTAGCGCTGGCAGGGGGGGCTGAAAAACTGTTTTTT. Protein product: CASSLALAGGAEKLFF.

This clonotype was found a few times. The genes are TRBV10-3 and TRBJ2-7; possible D gene TRBD1, 6 bases. Germline CDR1 reads ENHRY; CDR2 reads SYGVKD. The CDR3 has 15 amino acids. V was trimmed by 1 base and J by 4 bases, leaving 14 bases between them. CDR3 DNA sequence: TGTGCCATCAGTGAGTTAACAGGGACGTTATACGAGCAGTACTTC. Amino acids: CAISELTGTLYEQYF.

This chain connects TRBV6-1 to TRBJ2-1, with D hard to call. Trimming shortened V by 10 bases and J by 0 bases, and 4 bases separated the two germline ends. CDR3 size: 11 residues. Germline V gene sequence: CDR1 MNHNS, CDR2 SASEGT. Here the CDR3 reads CAILSYNEQFF. The CDR3 DNA reads TGTGCCATTCTCTCCTACAATGAGCAGTTCTTC.